The 32 T cell receptor beta chains below were found in one sample sequenced in a study of blood T cell repertoires in COVID-19. Here immunoSEQ multiplex PCR was the method, and the copy in TCRdb shows in-frame clones only, minus some. The sample has several thousand clones; around 91% are singletons. Sequencing was done on a sample of peripheral blood. The receptors were sampled from a human donor in a cohort sampled during active COVID-19.

This chain uses TRBV6-5 with TRBJ2-7; possible D gene TRBD2, 6 bases. This CDR3 contains 13 residues. The germline V gene encodes CDR1 MNHEY and CDR2 SVGAGI. Trimming removed 6 bases from V and 4 bases from J, with 13 bases in between. The CDR3 loop is CASRLAGGYEQYF. For the CDR3, the DNA is TGTGCCAGCAGGCTCGCCGGGGGTTACGAGCAGTACTTC.

The rearrangement links TRBV14 to TRBJ1-2; 8 nucleotides align to TRBD1. V lost 3 bases, J lost 5 bases, and 8 bases stayed unmatched. CDR1 and CDR2 (germline): SGHDN, FVKESK. This CDR3 has 15 residues. The CDR3 region is CASSQAGTGTYGYTF. The CDR3 DNA sequence: TGTGCCAGCAGCCAGGCCGGGACAGGCACTTATGGCTACACCTTC.

The gene calls are TRBV5-5 and TRBJ2-6; D unresolved. V lost 0 bases, J lost 1 base, and 8 bases lay in between. The CDR3 is 16 residues long. CDR1 is SGHKS and CDR2 is YYEKEE in the germline V gene (reference sequence). CDR3 sequence (DNA): TGTGCCAGCAGCTTGGCGCGAACTTCTGGGGCCAACGTCCTGACTTTC. This gives the protein CASSLARTSGANVLTF.

The chain employs TRBV5-1 and TRBJ2-1; 11 bases match TRBD2. This CDR3 is built from 15 residues. In germline, CDR1 is SGHRS, CDR2 YFSETQ. V lost 4 bases, J lost 2 bases, and 2 bases stayed unmatched. The CDR3 DNA follows: TGCGCCAGCAGCCCGACTAGCGGGACCTACAATGAGCAGTTCTTC. Its protein product is CASSPTSGTYNEQFF.

The V gene is TRBV19, the J gene TRBJ1-6; TRBD1 might be the D (6 bases). The V and J ends lost 5 bases and 10 bases respectively, with 15 bases between them. CDR3 length: 14 amino acids. CDR1 is LNHDA, CDR2 SQIVND, per germline (reference sequence). The CDR3 bases are TGTGCCAGTAGTCCTGAGATGGGGGCATCACCCCTCCACTTT. Amino acid sequence: CASSPEMGASPLHF.

The chain joins TRBV27 to TRBJ2-5; 8 positions match TRBD2. V dropped 3 bases and J dropped 4; count of bases not matched to a gene: 4. The CDR3 contains 14 residues. CDR1 and CDR2 from the germline V gene are MNHEY and SMNVEV (reference sequence). The CDR3 DNA follows: TGTGCCAGCAGTTTGACGGGGGGGAGAGAGACCCAGTACTTC. Protein sequence: CASSLTGGRETQYF.

V usage is TRBV28 and J usage is TRBJ2-1; 9 bases match TRBD2. The J segment lost 9 bases and the V segment lost 2 bases, leaving 5 bases of the junction unmatched. This CDR3 region has 14 residues. Germline CDR1 MDHEN, CDR2 SYDVKM. The CDR3 DNA sequence: TGTGCCAGCAGTTTAGGTAGCGGGAGTTCTGAGCAGTTCTTC. Protein product: CASSLGSGSSEQFF.

A single count supports this clone. The V call is TRBV7-9, the J call TRBJ2-7, with 13 bases lining up with TRBD2. The V segment lost 5 bases and the J segment 2 bases; nucleotides outside the gene matches: 3. The CDR3 length is 15 residues. Germline CDR1 SEHNR, CDR2 FQNEAQ (reference sequence). CDR3 residues: CASSPGLAGAYEQYF. CDR3 nucleotide sequence: TGTGCCAGCAGCCCTGGACTAGCGGGAGCCTACGAGCAGTACTTC.

This chain links TRBV19 with TRBJ2-1; 11 positions match TRBD2. J gave up 4 bases and V 4 bases, and 3 bases lay outside the gene matches. CDR1 is LNHDA, CDR2 SQIVND, per germline (reference sequence). The CDR3 extends over 15 amino acids. The CDR3, as DNA: TGTGCCAGTAGTACCGGGACTAGCGGATACAATGAGCAGTTCTTC. Translated: CASSTGTSGYNEQFF. The variable domain in full, with the rest retrieved from reference TRBV19 and TRBJ2-1, is DGGITQSPKYLFRKEGQNVTLSCEQNLNHDAMYWYRQDPGQGLRLIYYSQIVNDFQKGDIAEGYSVSREKKESFPLTVTSAQKNPTAFYLCASSTGTSGYNEQFFGPGTRLTVL.

The chain employs TRBV19 and TRBJ2-7; possibly TRBD2 for D (6 bases). V was cut by 2 bases and J by 1 base, with 9 bases left in between. The germline CDR1 and CDR2 sequences are LNHDA and SQIVND (reference sequence). The CDR3 runs to 14 residues. CDR3 nucleotide sequence: TGTGCCAGTAGTATAAGCGGGTCTTCCTACGAGCAGTACTTC. As protein: CASSISGSSYEQYF.

J is TRBJ2-7 and V is TRBV7-8, with a possible D match to TRBD1 (6 bases). Looked up from germline, CDR1 is SGHVS and CDR2 is FQNEAQ. V gave up 4 bases and J gave up 3 bases, with 13 bases separating them. This CDR3 region has 14 residues. The DNA for the CDR3 is TGTGCCAGCAGCTACGGACGGGACAACTACGAGCAGTACTTC. Translating it yields CASSYGRDNYEQYF.

J is TRBJ2-7 and V is TRBV7-9; 10 positions match TRBD2. Per the germline V gene, CDR1 is SEHNR and CDR2 is FQNEAQ (reference sequence). This CDR3 has 14 amino acids. The trim removed 3 bases at V and 2 bases at J, leaving 1 base unmatched. In nucleotides, the CDR3 is TGTGCCAGCAGCTTTAGCGGGAGGCCCTACGAGCAGTACTTC. Its translation is CASSFSGRPYEQYF.

The chain uses TRBV28 and TRBJ1-2, with TRBD1 identical over 7 bases. CDR3 length: 13 residues. J lost 8 bases, V lost 6 bases, and 9 bases had no gene match. Germline V lookup: CDR1 MDHEN, CDR2 SYDVKM. CDR3 sequence: CASSPTGTVGYTF. For the CDR3, the DNA is TGTGCCAGCAGCCCAACCGGGACAGTGGGCTACACCTTC.

V gene TRBV19 combines with J gene TRBJ2-1; 13 positions agree with TRBD2. The V and J ends lost 5 bases and 7 bases, in that order; junction bases with no gene match: 8. The CDR3 has 16 residues. Germline assignment: CDR1 LNHDA and CDR2 SQIVND (reference sequence). CDR3 sequence: CASSPGTSGKGNEQFF. CDR3 sequence (DNA): TGTGCCAGTAGTCCTGGGACTAGCGGGAAGGGGAATGAGCAGTTCTTC.

V usage is TRBV27 and J usage is TRBJ2-7, with D tentatively TRBD1 (5 bases). CDR1 and CDR2 from the germline V gene are MNHEY and SMNVEV (reference sequence). This CDR3 has 15 amino acids. Trimming pared 5 bases from V and 2 bases from J, leaving 16 bases between. The CDR3 bases are TGTGCCAGCAGTCCGACCTCCGACAGAGCCTACGAGCAGTACTTC. Translation: CASSPTSDRAYEQYF.

The rearrangement uses TRBV18 and TRBJ2-5, with 14 positions matching TRBD2. The J segment lost 5 bases and the V segment lost 2 bases, leaving 1 base of the junction unmatched. This CDR3 spans 15 amino acids. Germline loops: CDR1 KGHSH, CDR2 LQKENI. CDR3 in amino acids: CASSPGTSGSETQYF. CDR3 nucleotide sequence: TGTGCCAGCTCACCAGGGACTAGCGGGAGCGAGACCCAGTACTTC.

V is TRBV11-2 and J is TRBJ2-3; D is perhaps TRBD2 (6 bases). Germline V CDR1 and CDR2: SGHAT, FQNNGV. The CDR3 consists of 14 residues. Deletions cut 3 bases from V and 4 bases from J, with 11 bases between. The CDR3 DNA reads as TGTGCCAGCAGCTTCGGAGGGCCGGCAGATACGCAGTATTTT. Translation gives CASSFGGPADTQYF.

The chain is built from TRBV28 and TRBJ2-5, with TRBD1 as a possible D gene (6 bases). From germline, CDR1 is MDHEN and CDR2 SYDVKM. The CDR3 contains 12 residues. Trimming shortened V by 5 bases and J by 9 bases, and 13 bases separated the two germline ends. The CDR3 sequence is CASSTTHRAQYF. The CDR3 DNA reads TGTGCCAGCAGTACGACTCACAGGGCCCAGTACTTC.

The CDR3 sequence is CASSVGGTRGDTQYF. The CDR3 DNA sequence: TGTGCCAGCAGCGTAGGCGGGACCCGCGGAGATACGCAGTATTTT. The chain is built from TRBV9 and TRBJ2-3; D perhaps matches TRBD2 (6 bases). The CDR3 is 15 residues long. V lost 0 bases and J lost 5, with 13 bases in between. Germline V gene lookup returns CDR1 SGDLS and CDR2 YYNGEE.

The V gene is TRBV6-5, the J gene TRBJ2-1; 10 positions agree with TRBD2. CDR3 length: 14 amino acids. CDR1 and CDR2 (germline): MNHEY, SVGAGI. V was pared by 5 bases and J by 7 bases, with 5 bases of the junction left unmatched. The CDR3 DNA is TGTGCCAGCAGTCAGCGGGAGGGCTATAATGAGCAGTTCTTC. The encoded protein is CASSQREGYNEQFF.

V gene TRBV2 combines with J gene TRBJ2-1; 8 nucleotides line up with TRBD2. CDR3 length: 15 residues. The V segment lost 3 bases and the J segment 7 bases; nucleotides outside the gene matches: 8. From germline, CDR1 is SNHLY and CDR2 FYNNEI. The CDR3 region is CASSDSGGARNEQFF. As DNA, the CDR3 is TGTGCCAGCAGTGACTCGGGGGGGGCGCGGAATGAGCAGTTCTTC.

This chain uses TRBV28 with TRBJ2-7; 7 nucleotides line up with TRBD2. The germline V gene has CDR1 MDHEN and CDR2 SYDVKM. V gave up 5 bases and J gave up 5 bases; unmatched junction bases: 6. The CDR3 consists of 13 residues. Here the CDR3 reads CASSLADQDEQYF. As DNA, the CDR3 is TGTGCCAGCAGTCTAGCGGACCAAGACGAGCAGTACTTC.

A single count supports this clone. The gene calls are TRBV6-5 and TRBJ2-2, with D unresolved. Trimming left V 6 bases short and J 5 bases short, with 4 bases between. Germline values: CDR1 MNHEY, CDR2 SVGAGI. This CDR3 spans 11 amino acids. CDR3 loop: CASRRTGELFF. CDR3 bases: TGTGCCAGCAGGCGTACCGGGGAGCTGTTTTTT.

This chain joins TRBV7-6 and TRBJ2-7, with D perhaps TRBD2 (5 bases). Looked up from germline, CDR1 is SGHVS and CDR2 is FNYEAQ. The V and J ends lost 1 base and 2 bases respectively, with 9 bases between them. CDR3 length equals 14 residues. The CDR3 sequence is CASSLVAGAYEQYF. The CDR3 DNA reads as TGTGCCAGCAGCTTAGTTGCGGGCGCCTACGAGCAGTACTTC.

The genes are TRBV7-2 and TRBJ2-1; TRBD2 aligns across 10 bases. V dropped 3 bases and J dropped 7; count of bases not matched to a gene: 6. The germline V gene has CDR1 SGHTA and CDR2 FQGNSA. CDR3 size: 15 residues. CDR3: CASSFPSGSANEQFF. Written as DNA, the CDR3 is TGTGCCAGCAGCTTCCCTAGCGGGAGTGCGAATGAGCAGTTCTTC.

This clone was found once. In DNA, the CDR3 is TGCAGCGTCAGAGGGAGAGCCTACGAGCAGTACTTC. It encodes CSVRGRAYEQYF. V is TRBV29-1 and J is TRBJ2-7; a possible D gene is TRBD2 (5 bases). Deletions cut 6 bases from V and 2 bases from J, with 11 bases between. The CDR3 has 12 residues. Germline CDR1 and CDR2: SQVTM and ANQGSEA.

The genes are TRBV20-1 and TRBJ2-1, with TRBD2 matching over 8 bases. The germline V gene has CDR1 DFQATT and CDR2 SNEGSKA (reference sequence). With V trimmed by 3 bases and J by 7 bases, 8 bases remained unmatched. This CDR3 contains 14 residues. Here the CDR3 DNA reads TGCAGTGCTAGTCCAGCGGGAGAAAGGAATGAGCAGTTCTTC. It encodes CSASPAGERNEQFF.

This chain uses TRBV21-1 with TRBJ2-6; whether TRBD2, the table's D call, matches the DNA was not checked. TRBV21-1 is tagged as a pseudogene. The CDR3 spans 15 residues. CDR3 amino acids: CASSKVSSGANVLTF. The CDR3 coding sequence is TGTGCCAGCAGCAAAGTTAGCTCTGGGGCCAACGTCCTGACTTTC.

The gene calls are TRBV5-1 and TRBJ2-5, with TRBD1 identical over 8 bases. V shed 1 base, J shed 1 base, and the junction held 0 bases outside the gene matches. This CDR3 has 14 amino acids. The V gene's germline CDR1 is SGHRS and CDR2 YFSETQ. CDR3 in DNA: TGCGCCAGCAGCTTGACAGGGGGCCAAGAGACCCAGTACTTC. Protein: CASSLTGGQETQYF. Using reference TRBV5-1 and TRBJ2-5 for the parts outside the CDR3, the full variable domain is KAGVTQTPRYLIKTRGQQVTLSCSPISGHRSVSWYQQTPGQGLQFLFEYFSETQRNKGNFPGRFSGRQFSNSRSEMNVSTLELGDSALYLCASSLTGGQETQYFGPGTRLLVL.

V and J are TRBV2 and TRBJ1-4; unclear D gene. Per the germline V gene, CDR1 is SNHLY and CDR2 is FYNNEI. With 7 bases removed from V and 3 bases from J, the gap between germline ends came to 15 bases. CDR3 size: 15 residues. The CDR3 nucleotides are TGTGCCAGCAACCTAGCGGGGATCTCTAATGAAAAACTGTTTTTT. Translating gives CASNLAGISNEKLFF.

J is TRBJ1-4 and V is TRBV7-2; 10 nucleotides match TRBD1. The CDR3 loop spans 15 amino acids. From germline, CDR1 is SGHTA and CDR2 FQGNSA. V dropped 1 base and J dropped 7; count of bases not matched to a gene: 3. In nucleotides, the CDR3 is TGTGCCAGCAGCTTAGGGTGGACAGGGGGTGAAAAACTGTTTTTT. This sequence encodes CASSLGWTGGEKLFF.

The rearrangement uses TRBV2 and TRBJ2-2; the match to TRBD2 covers 13 bases. This CDR3 has 18 residues. After removal of 4 bases from V and 0 bases from J, the junction contained 5 bases not matched to a gene. Germline loops: CDR1 SNHLY, CDR2 FYNNEI. CDR3 protein: CASSGGTSGRANTGELFF. The CDR3 nucleotides are TGTGCCAGCAGTGGTGGCACTAGCGGGAGGGCGAACACCGGGGAGCTGTTTTTT.